This T cell receptor beta chain was sequenced for a study of CD8+ T cells in alopecia areata. General study points: An increase in clonality over normal scalp was evident in lesional scalp, especially alopecia totalis/universalis.

Of note for this clone: Its target is unknown. At one end the junction does not follow the germline gene, possibly because of a read error.

The CDR3 runs 11 residues. Germline V CDR1 and CDR2: SQVTM, ANQGSEA. After isolation, RNA underwent reverse transcription to generate cDNA as the sequencing template. Generated by immunoSEQ multiplex PCR, the TCRdb table keeps only in-frame clones and is missing some. Counted here are 130,000 to 150,000 clones, approximately 60% occurring once; the ten biggest clones make up 36%. The rearrangement uses TRBV29-1 and TRBJ2-7; TRBD1 matches at 7 bases. The source material was CD8+ T cells sorted from blood. This sequence was found in a human donor in good health. The CDR3 sequence: CSVGTGYKQYF. The CDR3 DNA is TGCAGCGTTGGGACAGGCTACAAGCAGTACTTC.